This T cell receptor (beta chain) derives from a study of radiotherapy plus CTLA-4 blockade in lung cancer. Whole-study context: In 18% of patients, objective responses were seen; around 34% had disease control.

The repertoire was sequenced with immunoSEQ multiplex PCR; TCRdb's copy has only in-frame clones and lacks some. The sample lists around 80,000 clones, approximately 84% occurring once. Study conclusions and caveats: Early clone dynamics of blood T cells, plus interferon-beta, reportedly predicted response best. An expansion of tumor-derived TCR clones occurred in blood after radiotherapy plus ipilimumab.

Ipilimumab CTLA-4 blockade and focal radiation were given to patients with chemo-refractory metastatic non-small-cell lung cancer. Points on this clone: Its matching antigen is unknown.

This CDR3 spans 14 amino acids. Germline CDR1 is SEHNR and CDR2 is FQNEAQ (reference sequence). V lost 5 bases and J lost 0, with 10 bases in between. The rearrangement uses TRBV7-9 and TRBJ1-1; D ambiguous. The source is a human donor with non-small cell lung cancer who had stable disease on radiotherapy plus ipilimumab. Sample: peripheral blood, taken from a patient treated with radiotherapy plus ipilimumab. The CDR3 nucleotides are TGTGCCAGCAGCGTCGGGTCAGTGAACACTGAAGCTTTCTTT. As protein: CASSVGSVNTEAFF.